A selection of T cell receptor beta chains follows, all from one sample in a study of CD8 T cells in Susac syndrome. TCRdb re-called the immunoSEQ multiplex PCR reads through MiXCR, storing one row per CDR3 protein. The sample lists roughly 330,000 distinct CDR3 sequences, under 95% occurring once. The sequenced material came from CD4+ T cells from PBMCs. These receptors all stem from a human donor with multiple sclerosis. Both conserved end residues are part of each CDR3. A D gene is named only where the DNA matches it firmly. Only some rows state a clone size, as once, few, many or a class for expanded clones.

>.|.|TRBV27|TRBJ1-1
TGTGCCAGCAGTAGGACCGGGGGAAGACATACTGAAGCTTTCTTT
CASSRTGGRHTEAFF
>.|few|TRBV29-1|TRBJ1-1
TGCAGCGTTGAGGGAGCAGAGAACACTGAAGCTTTTTTT
CSVEGAENTEAFF
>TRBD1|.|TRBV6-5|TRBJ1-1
TGTGCCAGCAGTCGCCTACAGGGGCCGGGGACTGAAGCTTTCTTT
CASSRLQGPGTEAFF
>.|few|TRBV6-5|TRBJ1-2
TGTGCCAGCAGGGCGGGGTATGGCTACACCTTC
CASRAGYGYTF
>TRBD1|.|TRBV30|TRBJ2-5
TGTGCCTGGCGGGGACAGGGAGGAGGGCGATCCTACTTC
CAWRGQGGGRSYF
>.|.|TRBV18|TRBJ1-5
TGTGCCAGCTCACAAACAGGGCCGGGAGGTCAGCCCCAGCATTTT
CASSQTGPGGQPQHF
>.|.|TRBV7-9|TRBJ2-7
TGTGCCAGCAGCTTAGGTGCGGGCAGCTACGAGCAGTACTTC
CASSLGAGSYEQYF
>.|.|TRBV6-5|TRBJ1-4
TGTGCCAGCAGTTACGGGGGGAAACTGTTTTTT
CASSYGGKLFF
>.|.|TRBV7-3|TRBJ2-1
TGTGCCAGCAGCTTAATGGGTACAGGTTGGAGCTCCTACAATGAGCAGTTCTTC
CASSLMGTGWSSYNEQFF
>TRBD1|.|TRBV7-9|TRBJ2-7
TGTGCCAGCAGCTTCAGAGGACAGGGGGGGTACGAGCAGTACTTC
CASSFRGQGGYEQYF
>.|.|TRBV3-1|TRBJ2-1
TGTGCCAGCACCCTTTGGGGCTCCTACAATGAGCAGTTCTTC
CASTLWGSYNEQFF
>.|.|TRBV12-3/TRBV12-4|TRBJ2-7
TGTGCCAGCAGCGGGCGGCGAGCAATTGTCTACGAGCAGTACTTC
CASSGRRAIVYEQYF
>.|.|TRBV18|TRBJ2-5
TGTGCCAGCTCACCAGGAGTTGGGGAGACCCAGTACTTC
CASSPGVGETQYF
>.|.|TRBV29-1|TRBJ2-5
TGCAGCGTTGACGTAAGATCGGAGACCCAGTACTTC
CSVDVRSETQYF
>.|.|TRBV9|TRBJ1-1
TGTGCCAGCAGCGTAGGACCGACCACTGAAGCTTTCTTT
CASSVGPTTEAFF
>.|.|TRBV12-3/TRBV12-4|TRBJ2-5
TGTGCCAGCAGTTTTCGGGACCAAGAGACCCAGTACTTC
CASSFRDQETQYF
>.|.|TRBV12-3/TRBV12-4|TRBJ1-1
TGTGCCAGCAGTTTAGTTGAGGCACCCTTTACAGCTTTCTTT
CASSLVEAPFTAFF
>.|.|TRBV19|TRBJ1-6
TGTGCCAGTAGTATACGGCGCGGCGATAATTCACCCCTCCACTTT
CASSIRRGDNSPLHF
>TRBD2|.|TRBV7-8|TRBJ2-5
TGTGCCAGCAGCTACCAGGCCGGACTAGCGGGAGAGGAGACCCAGTACTTC
CASSYQAGLAGEETQYF
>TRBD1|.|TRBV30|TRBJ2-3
TGTGCCTGTGAGGGGACAGGGGCGAGGGATACGCAGTATTTT
CACEGTGARDTQYF
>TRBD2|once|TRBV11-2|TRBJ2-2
TGTGCCAGCAGCTTGGGCGGGAGGGGAACCGGGGAGCTGTTTTTT
CASSLGGRGTGELFF
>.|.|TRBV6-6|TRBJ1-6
TGTGCCAGCAGTTACTCTTCAGGGGCAGGAGGCTCACCCCTCCACTTT
CASSYSSGAGGSPLHF
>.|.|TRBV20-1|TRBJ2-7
TGCAGTGCTAGACAACCCCGGGCCCCCTACGAGCAGTACTTC
CSARQPRAPYEQYF
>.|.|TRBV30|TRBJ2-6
TGTGCCGGGACGAAAGGGACTGGGGCCAACGTCCTGACTTTC
CAGTKGTGANVLTF
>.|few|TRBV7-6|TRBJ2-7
TGTGCCAGCAGCACGGGAGTAGAGCAGTACTTC
CASSTGVEQYF
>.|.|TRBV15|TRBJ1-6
TGTGCCACCTCGACCTCACATTCACCCCTCCACTTT
CATSTSHSPLHF
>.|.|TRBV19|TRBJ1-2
TGTGCCAGTAGTACATCGGGGGACTATGGCTACACCTTC
CASSTSGDYGYTF
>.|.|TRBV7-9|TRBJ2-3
TGTGCCAGCAGCCCCCTAATCACAGATACGCAGTATTTT
CASSPLITDTQYF
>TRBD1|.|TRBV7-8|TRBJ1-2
TGTGCCAGCAGCTTCAGGACAGGGTCTAAGTTGGATGGCTACACCTTC
CASSFRTGSKLDGYTF
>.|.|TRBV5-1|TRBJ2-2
TGCGCCAGCAGCGGCGGCCATCTGAGCGATTATTACGGCGGGGAGCTGTTTTTT
CASSGGHLSDYYGGELFF
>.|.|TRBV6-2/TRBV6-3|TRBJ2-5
TGTGCCAGCAGTTACTCGAAAGGGTTTGGGGAGACCCAGTACTTC
CASSYSKGFGETQYF
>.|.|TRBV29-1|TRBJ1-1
TGCAGCGGACAGTCTAACACTGAAGCTTTCTTT
CSGQSNTEAFF
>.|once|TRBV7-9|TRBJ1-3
TGTGCCAGCAGCTTGAGGGGGACTGGAAACACCATATATTTT
CASSLRGTGNTIYF
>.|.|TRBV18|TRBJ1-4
TGTGCCAGCTCACCACGTCCGGCTATCGGGCCTAATGATGAAAAACTGTTTTTT
CASSPRPAIGPNDEKLFF
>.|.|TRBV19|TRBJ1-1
TGTGCCAGTACCCCAATCGGCTGGAACACTGAAGCTTTCTTT
CASTPIGWNTEAFF
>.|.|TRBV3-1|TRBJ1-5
TGTGCCAGCAGCCAGGGCAGAAATAGCAATCAGCCCCAGCATTTT
CASSQGRNSNQPQHF
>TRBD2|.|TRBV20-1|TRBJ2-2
TGCAGTGCTAGAGCGTCATACACCGGGACTAGCGGGAGGGCGAACACCGGGGAGCTGTTTTTT
CSARASYTGTSGRANTGELFF
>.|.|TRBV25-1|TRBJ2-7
TGTGCCAGCAGCCTTTTGGGGGGTTTTAACGAGCAGTACTTC
CASSLLGGFNEQYF
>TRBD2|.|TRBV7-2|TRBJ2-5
TGTGCCAGCAGCTTCGGGTGGACTAGCGGGAGCCGGGAGACCCAGTACTTC
CASSFGWTSGSRETQYF
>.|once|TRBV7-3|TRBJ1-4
TGTGCCAGCACACCGGACGTGGGAAAACTGTTTTTT
CASTPDVGKLFF
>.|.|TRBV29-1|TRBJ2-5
TGCAGCGTTGGAGTGGACCAAGAGACCCAGTACTTC
CSVGVDQETQYF
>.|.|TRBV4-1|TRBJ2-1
TGCGCCAGCAGCCAAGGCCCTAGAGGCGGGGAGCAGTTCTTC
CASSQGPRGGEQFF
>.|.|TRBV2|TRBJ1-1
TGTGCCAGCAGTGCTTTGGGTGACACTGAAGCTTTCTTT
CASSALGDTEAFF
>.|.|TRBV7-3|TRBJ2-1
TGTGCCAGCAGCTTAACTACGAATAGCGGGCAGTTCTTC
CASSLTTNSGQFF
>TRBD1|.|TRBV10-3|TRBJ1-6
TGTGCCATCAGCCGGGACAGGGATTCTAATTCACCCCTCCACTTT
CAISRDRDSNSPLHF
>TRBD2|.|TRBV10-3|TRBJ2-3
TGTGCCATCAGCGGGGGGGGCACAGATACGCAGTATTTT
CAISGGGTDTQYF
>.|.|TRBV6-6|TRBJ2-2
TGTGCCAGCATCCCCCGCGGCTGGGTGGACACCGGGGAGCTGTTTTTT
CASIPRGWVDTGELFF
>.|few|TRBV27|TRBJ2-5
TGTGCCAGCAGTTTCTACCGGGGGTCTAGGGGCGAGACCCAGTACTTC
CASSFYRGSRGETQYF
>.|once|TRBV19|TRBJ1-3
TGTGCCAGTAACCTACACGGGGAAGGAAACACCATATATTTT
CASNLHGEGNTIYF